The entry below describes one T cell receptor beta chain. Produced via immunoSEQ multiplex PCR; TCRdb's table is partial and in-frame only. The sample lists 250,000 to 300,000 clones, 89% seen once, with roughly 2.2% in the top ten. The CDR3 sequence is 16 residues long. V lost 7 bases, J lost 6 bases, and 21 bases lay in between. CDR1 and CDR2 from the germline V gene are MGHRA and YSYEKL. This specimen comes from a study of blood T cell repertoires in COVID-19. In the study overall: The analysed material was cDNA or gDNA that came from T cells, B-cell-depleted T cells, or PBMCs.

This receptor was obtained from a man aged 45-60 years with acute or convalescent COVID-19. The material sequenced was peripheral blood. The rearrangement links TRBV4-1 to TRBJ2-2; D is possibly TRBD2 (7 bases). The CDR3, as DNA: TGCGCCAGCACCGAAGACGGAGGGGGGGCCGCCGGGGAGCTGTTTTTT. The encoded protein is CASTEDGGGAAGELFF.